Following are 13 T cell receptor beta chains from one sample sequenced in a study of regulatory T cells in long-lasting Graves disease. Time point specified: newly diagnosed GD, antithyroid drugs for less than 3 months. RNA isolated from PBMCs was used to make the TCR library. Library construction for TCR beta used iRepertoire HTBI primers and Arm-PCR of CDR3 regions. Each CDR3 protein gets one entry after TCRdb re-called the multiplex PCR reads with MiXCR. The sample consists of more than 400,000 distinct CDR3 sequences, 15% to 20% of them appearing once. These data were also reused for a study on T cells in Graves' hyperthyroidism and ophthalmopathy.

Specimen: peripheral blood mononuclear cells (PBMCs), collected at new diagnosis, from a patient treated with antithyroid drugs. These receptors were taken from a man aged 40-55 years with Graves disease.

Only a few counts were recorded for this clonotype. A read error is likely, as this CDR3 ends without the conserved phenylalanine or tryptophan. The V call is TRBV20-1, the J call TRBJ2-1, with 9 bases fitting TRBD2. Germline lookup yields CDR1 DFQATT and CDR2 SNEGSKA (reference sequence). Unmatched junction bases numbered 2, after V lost 1 base and J lost 4 bases. The CDR3 runs to 14 residues. The CDR3 DNA reads as TGCAGTGCTAGAGCTAGCGGGAATTACAATGAGCAGTTCCTC. It translates to CSARASGNYNEQFL.

The genes are TRBV19 and TRBJ2-1; 7 nucleotides match TRBD2. Germline V gives CDR1 LNHDA, CDR2 SQIVND (reference sequence). This CDR3 region has 14 residues. After removal of 1 base from V and 8 bases from J, the junction contained 5 bases not matched to a gene. The chain's CDR3 is CASSIGEGTYEQFF. As DNA, the CDR3 is TGTGCCAGTAGTATAGGGGAGGGTACCTATGAGCAGTTCTTC.

This clonotype has a count of ten or more. V gene TRBV28 combines with J gene TRBJ2-7; D may be TRBD1 (6 bases). Trimming cost V 4 bases and J 0 bases, with 10 bases left between them. The CDR3 consists of 14 residues. Germline values: CDR1 MDHEN, CDR2 SYDVKM. CDR3 sequence reads: CASSSGTHSYEQYF. DNA for the CDR3: TGTGCCAGCAGTTCCGGGACACACTCCTACGAGCAGTACTTC. The whole variable domain, remainder taken from reference TRBV28 and TRBJ2-7, is DVKVTQSSRYLVKRTGEKVFLECVQDMDHENMFWYRQDPGLGLRLIYFSYDVKMKEKGDIPEGYSVSREKKERFSLILESASTNQTSMYLCASSSGTHSYEQYFGPGTRLTVT.

Many counts were recorded for this clonotype. The chain is built from TRBV20-1 and TRBJ1-1; D gene uncertain. This CDR3 comprises 16 residues. Germline-derived CDR1 and CDR2 are DFQATT and SNEGSKA (reference sequence). V was trimmed by 6 bases and J by 4 bases, leaving 24 bases between them. The CDR3 sequence is CSANIRTPLSITEAFF. The CDR3 coding sequence is TGCAGTGCCAATATTAGAACCCCGTTGTCCATCACTGAAGCTTTCTTT.

This clonotype was seen only a few times. The gene calls are TRBV7-2 and TRBJ1-2; no clear D gene. Looked up from germline, CDR1 is SGHTA and CDR2 is FQGNSA. The CDR3 is made up of 15 amino acids. V was cut by 5 bases and J by 4 bases, with 17 bases left in between. CDR3 in amino acids: CASSHGPSSPYGYTF. Written as DNA, the CDR3 is TGTGCCAGCAGCCACGGGCCCTCAAGCCCCTATGGCTACACCTTC.

This clonotype was seen ten or more times. Its ends do not fully match the called genes, so a read error is possible. The rearrangement joins TRBV6-2 or TRBV6-3 to TRBJ2-1, with D possibly TRBD1 on 5 matching bases. Germline assignment: CDR1 MNHEY and CDR2 SVGEGT. This CDR3 has 18 amino acids. The CDR3 loop is CASSCQGTYSSSYNEQFF. The DNA for the CDR3 is TGCGCCAGCAGTTGTCAGGGTACCTACTCGAGCTCCTACAATGAGCAGTTCTTC.

This clonotype has just a few counts. V usage is TRBV20-1 and J usage is TRBJ2-1; D is perhaps TRBD2 (5 bases). Germline loops: CDR1 DFQATT, CDR2 SNEGSKA (reference sequence). The CDR3 has 14 amino acids. The ends were cut back, 6 bases at V and 5 bases at J, with 17 bases in the middle. In nucleotides, the CDR3 is TGCAGTGCCCTAAAAGTTAGCGTTGACAATGAGCAGTTCTTC. Translated, it gives CSALKVSVDNEQFF.

This clonotype showed up just a few times. Here the CDR3 reads CSAKGGGGLQPQHF. CDR3 nucleotide sequence: TGCAGTGCTAAAGGGGGGGGGGGCCTGCAGCCCCAGCATTTT. The V gene is TRBV20-1, the J gene TRBJ1-5, with D possibly TRBD1 on 6 matching bases. Trimming stripped 4 bases from V and 7 bases from J, with 17 bases between. Per the germline V gene, CDR1 is DFQATT and CDR2 is SNEGSKA (reference sequence). The CDR3 loop spans 14 amino acids.

This clonotype was counted many times. The V gene is TRBV5-1, the J gene TRBJ2-3; D possibly corresponds to TRBD2 (6 bases). Trimming stripped 4 bases from V and 4 bases from J, with 10 bases between. Germline lookup yields CDR1 SGHRS and CDR2 YFSETQ. CDR3 size: 13 residues. CDR3 bases: TGCGCCAGCAGCAAAGGGGACTCAGATACGCAGTATTTT. Its translation is CASSKGDSDTQYF.

As for this clonotype: This may come from a read error, since a much larger clone is one base off. This chain uses TRBV12-3 or TRBV12-4 with TRBJ2-3; 10 bases are a match to TRBD2. The CDR3 is made up of 16 amino acids. CDR3 residues: CVSFHQAGGLTDTQYF. The CDR3 nucleotides are TGTGTCAGCTTCCACCAAGCGGGAGGGCTCACAGATACGCAGTATTTT.

This clonotype was counted only a few times. This sequence joins TRBV20-1 and TRBJ2-7; no reliable D call. Germline CDR1 and CDR2: DFQATT and SNEGSKA (reference sequence). The CDR3 contains 15 residues. V lost 0 bases to trimming and J lost 2 bases, with 14 bases between them. This CDR3 is CSARDQDHAAYEQYF. CDR3 nucleotides: TGCAGTGCTAGAGATCAAGACCACGCGGCCTACGAGCAGTACTTC.

This clonotype was counted between two and nine times. The rearrangement uses TRBV5-1 and TRBJ2-4, with 10 bases matching TRBD1. The V and J ends lost 4 bases and 6 bases, in that order; junction bases with no gene match: 7. The CDR3 loop spans 15 amino acids. From germline, CDR1 is SGHRS and CDR2 YFSETQ. The CDR3 DNA reads as TGCGCCAGCAGCCTACAGACAGGGGGCTTAAACATTCAGTACTTC. Protein sequence: CASSLQTGGLNIQYF.

Ten or more counts support this clonotype. The V gene is TRBV5-1, the J gene TRBJ1-4; the D gene is possibly TRBD1 (6 bases). Germline V gives CDR1 SGHRS, CDR2 YFSETQ. The length of the CDR3 is 14 residues. V shed 1 base and J shed 5 bases, with 9 bases lying between them. The CDR3, as DNA: TGCGCCAGCAGCTTGACAGGGACGAATGAAAAACTGTTTTTT. This codes for CASSLTGTNEKLFF.